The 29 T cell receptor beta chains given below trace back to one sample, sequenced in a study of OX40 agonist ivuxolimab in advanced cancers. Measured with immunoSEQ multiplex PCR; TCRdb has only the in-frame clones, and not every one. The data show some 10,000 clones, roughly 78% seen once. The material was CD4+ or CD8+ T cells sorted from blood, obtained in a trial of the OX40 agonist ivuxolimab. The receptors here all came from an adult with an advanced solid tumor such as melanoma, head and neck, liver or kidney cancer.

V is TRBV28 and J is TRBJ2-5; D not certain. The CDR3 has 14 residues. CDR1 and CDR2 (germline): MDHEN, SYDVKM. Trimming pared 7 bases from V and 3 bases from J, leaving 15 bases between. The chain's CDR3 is CASTSRLLKETQYF. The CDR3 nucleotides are TGTGCCAGCACCTCACGCCTTTTGAAAGAGACCCAGTACTTC.

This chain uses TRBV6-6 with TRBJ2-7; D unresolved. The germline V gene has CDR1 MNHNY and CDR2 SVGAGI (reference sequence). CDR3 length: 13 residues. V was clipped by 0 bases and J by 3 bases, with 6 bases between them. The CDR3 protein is CASSYSWNYEQYF. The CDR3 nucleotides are TGTGCCAGCAGTTACTCATGGAACTACGAGCAGTACTTC.

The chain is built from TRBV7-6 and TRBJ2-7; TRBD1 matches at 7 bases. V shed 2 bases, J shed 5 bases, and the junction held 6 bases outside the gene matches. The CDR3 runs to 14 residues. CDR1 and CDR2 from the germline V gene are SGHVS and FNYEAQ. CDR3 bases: TGTGCCAGCAGCTTAAGGGGGCAGGGAGACGAGCAGTACTTC. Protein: CASSLRGQGDEQYF.

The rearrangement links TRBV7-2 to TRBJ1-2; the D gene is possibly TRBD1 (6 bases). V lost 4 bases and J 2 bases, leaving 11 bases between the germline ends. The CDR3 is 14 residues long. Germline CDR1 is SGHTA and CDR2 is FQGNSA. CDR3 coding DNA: TGTGCCAGCAGCTGGGACAATCTAAACTATGGCTACACCTTC. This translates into CASSWDNLNYGYTF.

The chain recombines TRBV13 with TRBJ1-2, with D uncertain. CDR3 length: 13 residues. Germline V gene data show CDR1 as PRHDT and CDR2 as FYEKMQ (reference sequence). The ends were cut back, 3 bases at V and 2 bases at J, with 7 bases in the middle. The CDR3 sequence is CASSLARNYGYTF. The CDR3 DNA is TGTGCCAGCAGCTTGGCCCGGAACTATGGCTACACCTTC.

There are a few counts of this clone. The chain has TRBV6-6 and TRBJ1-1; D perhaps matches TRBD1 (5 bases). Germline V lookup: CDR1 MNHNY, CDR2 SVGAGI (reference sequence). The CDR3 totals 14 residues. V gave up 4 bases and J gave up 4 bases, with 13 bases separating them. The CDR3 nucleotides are TGTGCCAGCAGTTTCGGGACGGAGAGCACTGAAGCTTTCTTT. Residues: CASSFGTESTEAFF.

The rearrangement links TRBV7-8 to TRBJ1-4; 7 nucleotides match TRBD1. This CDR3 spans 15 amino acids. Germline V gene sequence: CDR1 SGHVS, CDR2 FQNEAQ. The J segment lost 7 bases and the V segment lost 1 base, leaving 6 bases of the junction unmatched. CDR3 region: CASSLEQGVIEKLFF. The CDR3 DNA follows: TGTGCCAGCAGCTTAGAGCAGGGGGTGATTGAAAAACTGTTTTTT.

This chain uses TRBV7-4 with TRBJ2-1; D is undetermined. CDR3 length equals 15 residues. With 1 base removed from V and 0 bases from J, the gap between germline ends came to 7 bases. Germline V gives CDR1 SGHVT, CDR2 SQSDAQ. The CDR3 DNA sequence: TGTGCCAGCAGCTTAGAAGGCGGCTCCTACAATGAGCAGTTCTTC. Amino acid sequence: CASSLEGGSYNEQFF.

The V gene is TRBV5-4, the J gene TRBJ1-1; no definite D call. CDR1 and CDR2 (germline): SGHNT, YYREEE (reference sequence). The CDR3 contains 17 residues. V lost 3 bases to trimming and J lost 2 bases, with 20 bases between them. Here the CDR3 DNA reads TGTGCCAGCAGCTCGGGTAGGGCCCGGTTTACTAACACTGAAGCTTTCTTT. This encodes CASSSGRARFTNTEAFF.

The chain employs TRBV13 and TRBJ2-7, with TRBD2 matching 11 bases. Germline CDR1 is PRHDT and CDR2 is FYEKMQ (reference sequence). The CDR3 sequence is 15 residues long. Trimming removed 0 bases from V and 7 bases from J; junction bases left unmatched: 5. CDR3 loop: CASSLGTSGVGEQYF. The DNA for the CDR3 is TGTGCCAGCAGCTTAGGGACTAGCGGGGTTGGAGAGCAGTACTTC. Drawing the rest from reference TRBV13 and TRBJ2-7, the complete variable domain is AAGVIQSPRHLIKEKRETATLKCYPIPRHDTVYWYQQGPGQDPQFLISFYEKMQSDKGSIPDRFSAQQFSDYHSELNMSSLELGDSALYFCASSLGTSGVGEQYFGPGTRLTVT.

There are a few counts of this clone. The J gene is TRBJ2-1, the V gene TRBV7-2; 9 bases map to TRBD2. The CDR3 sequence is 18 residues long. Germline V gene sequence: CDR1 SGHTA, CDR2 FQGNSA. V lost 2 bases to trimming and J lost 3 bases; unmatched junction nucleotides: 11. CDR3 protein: CASSLLLLAGALYNEQFF. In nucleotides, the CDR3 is TGTGCCAGCAGCTTACTCTTATTAGCGGGGGCTCTCTACAATGAGCAGTTCTTC.

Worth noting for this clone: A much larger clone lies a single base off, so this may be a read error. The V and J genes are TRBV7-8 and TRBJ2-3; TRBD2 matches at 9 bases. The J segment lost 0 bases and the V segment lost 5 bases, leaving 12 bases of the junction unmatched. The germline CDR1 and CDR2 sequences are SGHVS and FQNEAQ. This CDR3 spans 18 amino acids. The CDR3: CASSQLGRGGPSTDTQYF. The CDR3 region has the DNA TGTGCCAGCAGCCAATTGGGGCGGGGGGGTCCTAGCACAGATACGCAGTATTTT.

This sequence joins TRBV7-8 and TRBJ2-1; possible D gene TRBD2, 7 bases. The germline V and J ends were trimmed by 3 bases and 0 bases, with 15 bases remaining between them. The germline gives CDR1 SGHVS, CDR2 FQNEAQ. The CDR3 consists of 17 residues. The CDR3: CASSLVGGGSSYNEQFF. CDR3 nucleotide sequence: TGTGCCAGCAGCTTGGTGGGAGGGGGGAGCTCCTACAATGAGCAGTTCTTC.

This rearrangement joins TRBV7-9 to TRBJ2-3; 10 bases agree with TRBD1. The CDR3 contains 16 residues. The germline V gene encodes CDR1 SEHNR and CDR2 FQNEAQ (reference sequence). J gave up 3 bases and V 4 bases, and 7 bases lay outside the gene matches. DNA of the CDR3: TGTGCCAGCAGCTCCCAGACAGGGGGCTCGACAGATACGCAGTATTTT. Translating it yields CASSSQTGGSTDTQYF.

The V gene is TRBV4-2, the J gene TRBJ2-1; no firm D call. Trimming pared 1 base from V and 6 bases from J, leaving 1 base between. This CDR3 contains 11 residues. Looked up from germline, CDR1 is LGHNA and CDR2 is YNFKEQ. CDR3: CASSQVNEQFF. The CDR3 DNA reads TGTGCCAGCAGCCAAGTCAATGAGCAGTTCTTC.

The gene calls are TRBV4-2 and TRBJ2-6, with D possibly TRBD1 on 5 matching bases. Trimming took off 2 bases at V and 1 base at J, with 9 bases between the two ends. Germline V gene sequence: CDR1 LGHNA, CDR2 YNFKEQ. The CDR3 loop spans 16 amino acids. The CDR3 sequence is CASSQSKGSGANVLTF. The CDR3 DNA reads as TGTGCCAGCAGCCAATCGAAGGGGTCTGGGGCCAACGTCCTGACTTTC.

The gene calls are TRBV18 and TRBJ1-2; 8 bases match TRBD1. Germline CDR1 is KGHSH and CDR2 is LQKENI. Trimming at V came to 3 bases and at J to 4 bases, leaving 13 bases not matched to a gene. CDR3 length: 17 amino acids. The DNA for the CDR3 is TGTGCCAGCTCACCCCCTGGACAGGGACGAGGGCCCTATGGCTACACCTTC. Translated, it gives CASSPPGQGRGPYGYTF.

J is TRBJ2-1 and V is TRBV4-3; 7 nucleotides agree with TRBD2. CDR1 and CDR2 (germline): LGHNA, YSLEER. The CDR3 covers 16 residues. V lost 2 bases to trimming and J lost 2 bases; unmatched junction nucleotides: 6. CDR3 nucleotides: TGCGCCAGCAGCCAATGGGGAGGGCCCACCTACAATGAGCAGTTCTTC. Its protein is CASSQWGGPTYNEQFF.

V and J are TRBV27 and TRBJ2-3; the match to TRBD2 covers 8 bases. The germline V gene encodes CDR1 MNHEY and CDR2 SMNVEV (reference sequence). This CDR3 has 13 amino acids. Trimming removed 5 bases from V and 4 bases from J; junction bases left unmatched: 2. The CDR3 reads CASSHGGADTQYF. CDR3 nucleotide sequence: TGTGCCAGCAGTCACGGGGGGGCAGATACGCAGTATTTT.

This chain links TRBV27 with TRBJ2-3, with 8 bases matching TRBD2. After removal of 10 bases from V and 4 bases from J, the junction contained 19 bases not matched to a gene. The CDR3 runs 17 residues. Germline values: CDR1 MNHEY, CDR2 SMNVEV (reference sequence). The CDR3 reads CATTQGGVGRAPDTQYF. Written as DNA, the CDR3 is TGTGCCACGACACAGGGCGGCGTCGGGAGGGCCCCAGATACGCAGTATTTT.

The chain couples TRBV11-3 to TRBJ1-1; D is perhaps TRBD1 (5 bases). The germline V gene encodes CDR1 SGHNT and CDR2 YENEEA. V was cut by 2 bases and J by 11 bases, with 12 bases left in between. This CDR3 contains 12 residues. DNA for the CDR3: TGTGCCAGCAGCTTATTTTCCGGGGACGCTTTCTTT. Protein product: CASSLFSGDAFF.

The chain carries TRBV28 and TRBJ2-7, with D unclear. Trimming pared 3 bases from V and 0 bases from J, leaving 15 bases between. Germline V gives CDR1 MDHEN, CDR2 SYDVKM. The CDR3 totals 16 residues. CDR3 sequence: CASSFVRHQSSYEQYF. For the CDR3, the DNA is TGTGCCAGCAGTTTCGTCAGACACCAGAGCTCCTACGAGCAGTACTTC. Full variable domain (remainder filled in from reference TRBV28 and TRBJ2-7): DVKVTQSSRYLVKRTGEKVFLECVQDMDHENMFWYRQDPGLGLRLIYFSYDVKMKEKGDIPEGYSVSREKKERFSLILESASTNQTSMYLCASSFVRHQSSYEQYFGPGTRLTVT.

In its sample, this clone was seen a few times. Written as DNA, the CDR3 is TGTGCCAGCAGCCCGGATTCTGGGGGCTATGGCTACACCTTC. Encoded protein: CASSPDSGGYGYTF. This sequence joins TRBV5-5 and TRBJ1-2, with D perhaps TRBD1 (5 bases). Germline V gene lookup returns CDR1 SGHKS and CDR2 YYEKEE (reference sequence). This CDR3 contains 14 residues. The V and J ends lost 4 bases and 4 bases respectively, with 14 bases between them.

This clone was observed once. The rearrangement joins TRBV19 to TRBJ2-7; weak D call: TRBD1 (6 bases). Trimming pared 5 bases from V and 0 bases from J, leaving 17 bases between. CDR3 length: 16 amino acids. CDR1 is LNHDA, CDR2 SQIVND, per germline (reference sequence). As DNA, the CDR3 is TGTGCCAGTAGTTGGGGAGCCGGGACACCCTCCTACGAGCAGTACTTC. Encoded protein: CASSWGAGTPSYEQYF. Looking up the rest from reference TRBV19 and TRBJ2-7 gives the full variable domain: DGGITQSPKYLFRKEGQNVTLSCEQNLNHDAMYWYRQDPGQGLRLIYYSQIVNDFQKGDIAEGYSVSREKKESFPLTVTSAQKNPTAFYLCASSWGAGTPSYEQYFGPGTRLTVT.

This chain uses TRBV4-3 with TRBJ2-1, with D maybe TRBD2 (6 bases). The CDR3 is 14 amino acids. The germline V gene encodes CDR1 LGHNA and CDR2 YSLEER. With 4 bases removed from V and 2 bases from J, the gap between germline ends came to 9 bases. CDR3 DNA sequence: TGCGCCAGCAGCCGGGGAGGAGCCTACAATGAGCAGTTCTTC. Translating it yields CASSRGGAYNEQFF.

This CDR3 is CASSFRQGADEQYF. The DNA for the CDR3 is TGCGCCAGCAGCTTTAGACAGGGGGCGGACGAGCAGTACTTC. The chain employs TRBV5-1 and TRBJ2-7; 10 nucleotides match TRBD1. This CDR3 contains 14 residues. Germline assignment: CDR1 SGHRS and CDR2 YFSETQ. V was pared by 2 bases and J by 5 bases, with 4 bases of the junction left unmatched.

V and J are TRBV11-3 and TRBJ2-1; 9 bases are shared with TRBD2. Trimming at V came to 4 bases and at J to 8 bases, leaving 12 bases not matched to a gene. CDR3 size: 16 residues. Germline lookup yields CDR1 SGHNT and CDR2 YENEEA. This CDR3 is CASSSRGLAGRDEQFF. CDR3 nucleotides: TGTGCCAGCAGCTCCCGTGGGCTAGCGGGGCGGGATGAGCAGTTCTTC.

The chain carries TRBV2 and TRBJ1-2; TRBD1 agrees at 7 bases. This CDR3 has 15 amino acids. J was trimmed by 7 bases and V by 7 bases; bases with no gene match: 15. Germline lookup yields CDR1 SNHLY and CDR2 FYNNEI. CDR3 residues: CASTRRMAGGVGYTF. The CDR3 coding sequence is TGTGCCAGCACCCGAAGAATGGCAGGGGGGGTTGGCTACACCTTC. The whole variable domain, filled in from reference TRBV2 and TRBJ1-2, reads EPEVTQTPSHQVTQMGQEVILRCVPISNHLYFYWYRQILGQKVEFLVSFYNNEISEKSEIFDDQFSVERPDGSNFTLKIRSTKLEDSAMYFCASTRRMAGGVGYTFGSGTRLTVV.

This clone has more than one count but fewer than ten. The CDR3 bases are TGTGCCAGCAGTTTTGTGGGGGCCTCCTACGAGCAGTACTTC. This translates into CASSFVGASYEQYF. The V and J genes are TRBV27 and TRBJ2-7; tentative D call: TRBD1 (6 bases). Trimming removed 3 bases from V and 0 bases from J, with 9 bases in between. The germline gives CDR1 MNHEY, CDR2 SMNVEV (reference sequence). This CDR3 comprises 14 residues.